This TCR beta chain derives from a study of T cell responses to AZD1222 COVID-19 vaccine. Study information: Some second doses came at about 4 weeks and others at about 12 weeks; these were pooled. Study-wide results and caveats: The breadth and depth of Spike-specific TCRs increased once two AZD1222 doses had been given. As reported, nearly half of all spike-specific TCRs target variant regions that are unmutated.

About this clone: Its antigen is not identified.

The CDR3 has 14 residues. CDR1 is WSHSY and CDR2 is SAAADI in the germline V gene. Trimming took off 7 bases at V and 1 base at J, with 14 bases between the two ends. The protocol was immunoSEQ multiplex PCR, while the TCRdb copy is restricted to in-frame clones and leaves out a portion. The data show some 40,000 clones, less than 85% seen once. This receptor was taken from an adult in good health. Sequenced material: peripheral blood, taken on day 0 of AZD1222 vaccination. The gene calls are TRBV10-2 and TRBJ2-7; no clear D. The CDR3 loop reads CASTLGWPSYEQYF. CDR3 nucleotides: TGCGCCAGCACCTTAGGGTGGCCTTCCTACGAGCAGTACTTC.